The 22 T cell receptor beta chains below were found in one sample sequenced in a study of shared clonotypes between healthy human individuals. TCRdb's copy holds only in-frame clones and misses some; the assay was immunoSEQ multiplex PCR. The sample holds over a million clones; approximately 98% are singletons and the top ten take about 0.45%. Sequenced sample: naive CD4+ T cells sorted from blood. Documented subset: CD45RA+ positively selected. Receptors originate from a young man in good health.

The chain carries TRBV5-1 and TRBJ2-2; D not resolved. CDR1 is SGHRS and CDR2 is YFSETQ in the germline V gene. This CDR3 comprises 12 residues. V shed 0 bases and J shed 7 bases, with 4 bases lying between them. Here the CDR3 reads CASSLEDGELFF. In DNA, the CDR3 is TGCGCCAGCAGCTTGGAGGACGGGGAGCTGTTTTTT. Supplemented by reference TRBV5-1 and TRBJ2-2, the full variable domain reads KAGVTQTPRYLIKTRGQQVTLSCSPISGHRSVSWYQQTPGQGLQFLFEYFSETQRNKGNFPGRFSGRQFSNSRSEMNVSTLELGDSALYLCASSLEDGELFFGEGSRLTVL.

The V gene is TRBV5-5, the J gene TRBJ2-3, with 7 bases that match TRBD2. V trimming: 0 bases; J trimming: 9 bases; junction bases outside the gene matches: 10. Per germline, CDR1 SGHKS and CDR2 YYEKEE (reference sequence). CDR3 length equals 15 residues. CDR3 sequence (DNA): TGTGCCAGCAGCTTGGTGGCGGGAGAGGCCCAAACGCAGTATTTT. This sequence encodes CASSLVAGEAQTQYF.

The count of this clone is one. This chain joins TRBV11-2 and TRBJ2-5, with 7 nucleotides matching TRBD2. The CDR3 has 18 amino acids. With 2 bases clipped from V and 0 bases from J, the junction kept 12 bases outside the gene matches. Germline CDR1 is SGHAT and CDR2 is FQNNGV. CDR3 coding DNA: TGTGCCAGCAGCTTACCCCGGTCTAGCGGAGCCTACCAAGAGACCCAGTACTTC. As protein: CASSLPRSSGAYQETQYF.

This rearrangement joins TRBV5-1 to TRBJ1-1; weak D call: TRBD1 (6 bases). Germline V gene sequence: CDR1 SGHRS, CDR2 YFSETQ. V shed 4 bases and J shed 0 bases, with 10 bases lying between them. This CDR3 has 14 residues. The DNA of the CDR3 is TGCGCCAGCAGCCTGGACAGCATGAACACTGAAGCTTTCTTT. Protein sequence: CASSLDSMNTEAFF.

The chain carries TRBV7-2 and TRBJ2-7, with no clear D. The germline V and J ends were trimmed by 3 bases and 2 bases, with 11 bases remaining between them. The CDR3 length is 14 residues. The germline V gene encodes CDR1 SGHTA and CDR2 FQGNSA. CDR3 region: CASSLIPATYEQYF. CDR3 nucleotide sequence: TGTGCCAGCAGCTTGATTCCGGCCACCTACGAGCAGTACTTC.

The rearrangement uses TRBV14 and TRBJ2-1; unclear D gene. Trimming shortened V by 0 bases and J by 10 bases, and 10 bases separated the two germline ends. The CDR3 is 13 amino acids. Germline assignment: CDR1 SGHDN and CDR2 FVKESK. The DNA for the CDR3 is TGTGCCAGCAGCCAAGACTTGGGGAACGAGCAGTTCTTC. Protein sequence: CASSQDLGNEQFF.

This rearrangement joins TRBV11-2 to TRBJ2-1; 14 nucleotides match TRBD2. The CDR3 spans 20 residues. The trim removed 0 bases at V and 0 bases at J, leaving 7 bases unmatched. Germline assignment: CDR1 SGHAT and CDR2 FQNNGV. The CDR3 is CASSLEWRLAGGSSYNEQFF. CDR3 nucleotides: TGTGCCAGCAGCTTAGAGTGGCGACTAGCGGGAGGGAGCTCCTACAATGAGCAGTTCTTC.

The genes are TRBV7-6 and TRBJ2-3; 10 positions agree with TRBD2. V lost 2 bases to trimming and J lost 8 bases; unmatched junction nucleotides: 10. This CDR3 is built from 16 residues. Germline V CDR1 and CDR2: SGHVS, FNYEAQ. CDR3 bases: TGTGCCAGCAGCTTAACTGGGACTAGCGTTTTAGGTACGCAGTATTTT. It encodes CASSLTGTSVLGTQYF.

The chain uses TRBV9 and TRBJ2-2; 7 bases fit TRBD2. The V gene's germline CDR1 is SGDLS and CDR2 YYNGEE. V lost 3 bases, J lost 4 bases, and 12 bases stayed unmatched. The CDR3 has 17 residues. The CDR3 spells CASSARGAGELTGELFF. Here the CDR3 DNA reads TGTGCCAGCAGCGCCCGAGGGGCGGGAGAGCTCACCGGGGAGCTGTTTTTT.

V gene TRBV28 combines with J gene TRBJ1-2; 11 positions match TRBD1. The CDR3 extends over 17 amino acids. Losses at the gene ends were 6 bases for V and 8 bases for J; bases not matched to a gene: 17. CDR1 is MDHEN, CDR2 SYDVKM, per germline. The CDR3 loop is CASRLRTGGLGYGGYTF. The CDR3 nucleotides are TGTGCCAGCAGACTCCGGACAGGGGGCCTTGGGTACGGCGGCTACACCTTC.

This chain connects TRBV28 to TRBJ2-5, with 9 positions matching TRBD1. The CDR3 totals 14 residues. The V gene end was trimmed by 6 bases and the J gene end by 5 bases; junction bases not matched to a gene: 7. Germline CDR1 is MDHEN and CDR2 is SYDVKM. The CDR3, as DNA: TGTGCCAGCAGAGAACAGGGGGCTCGGGAGACCCAGTACTTC. This encodes CASREQGARETQYF. Drawing the rest from reference TRBV28 and TRBJ2-5, the complete variable domain is DVKVTQSSRYLVKRTGEKVFLECVQDMDHENMFWYRQDPGLGLRLIYFSYDVKMKEKGDIPEGYSVSREKKERFSLILESASTNQTSMYLCASREQGARETQYFGPGTRLLVL.

The CDR3 here is CASSYIGPYEQYF. The CDR3 nucleotides are TGTGCCAGCAGTTACATAGGACCCTACGAGCAGTACTTC. The V gene is TRBV6-5, the J gene TRBJ2-7; unclear D gene. In germline, CDR1 is MNHEY, CDR2 SVGAGI. The V end was cut by 2 bases, the J end by 2 bases, with 7 bases between. CDR3 size: 13 residues.

The gene calls are TRBV27 and TRBJ2-1, with D possibly being TRBD2 (5 bases). CDR3 size: 13 residues. Per germline, CDR1 MNHEY and CDR2 SMNVEV (reference sequence). V lost 7 bases to trimming and J lost 4 bases, with 11 bases between them. This chain's CDR3 is CASKTRVYNEQFF. DNA for the CDR3: TGTGCCAGCAAAACTAGGGTATACAATGAGCAGTTCTTC.

A word on this clone: Additional DNA sequences in this sample encode the identical CDR3. The chain links TRBV18 to TRBJ2-5, with D possibly being TRBD1 (6 bases). Germline CDR1 reads KGHSH; CDR2 reads LQKENI. Trimming removed 3 bases at V and 5 bases at J, with 13 bases between. The CDR3 extends over 14 amino acids. The CDR3 nucleotides are TGTGCCAGCTCACCGCAGGGGAGACGGGAGACCCAGTACTTC. As protein: CASSPQGRRETQYF.

The chain has TRBV7-9 and TRBJ1-2; 9 bases agree with TRBD1. The CDR3 totals 15 residues. V dropped 5 bases and J dropped 4; count of bases not matched to a gene: 8. Germline CDR1 is SEHNR and CDR2 is FQNEAQ (reference sequence). In DNA, the CDR3 is TGTGCCAGCAGCACCTGGGACAGGGAAAGCTATGGCTACACCTTC. It is translated as CASSTWDRESYGYTF.

The chain has TRBV28 and TRBJ1-5, with D possibly being TRBD1 (5 bases). CDR3 length equals 15 residues. The germline V and J ends were trimmed by 5 bases and 3 bases, with 14 bases remaining between them. CDR1 and CDR2 from the germline V gene are MDHEN and SYDVKM. The CDR3 DNA follows: TGTGCCAGCAGTCAAGTAGGACACGACAATCAGCCCCAGCATTTT. This translates into CASSQVGHDNQPQHF.

The rearrangement joins TRBV6-6 to TRBJ1-2; D is unresolved. V gave up 0 bases and J gave up 2 bases, with 4 bases separating them. The CDR3 contains 13 residues. Germline V gene lookup returns CDR1 MNHNY and CDR2 SVGAGI (reference sequence). The CDR3 sequence is CASSYSRNYGYTF. CDR3 in DNA: TGTGCCAGCAGTTACTCCAGAAACTATGGCTACACCTTC.

The chain is built from TRBV15 and TRBJ1-5; D is unresolved. The CDR3 sequence is 15 residues long. The V end was cut by 0 bases, the J end by 4 bases, with 10 bases between. The germline V gene has CDR1 LNHNV and CDR2 YYDKDF (reference sequence). This CDR3 reads CATSRDAQTNQPQHF. CDR3 sequence (DNA): TGTGCCACCAGCAGAGATGCACAGACAAATCAGCCCCAGCATTTT.

The V gene is TRBV6-4, the J gene TRBJ2-1, with a weak D call TRBD1 (6 bases). Germline CDR1 and CDR2: MRHNA and SNTAGT. The ends were cut back, 4 bases at V and 3 bases at J, with 7 bases in the middle. This CDR3 is built from 13 residues. DNA for the CDR3: TGTGCCAGCAGTGCGGGACACTACAATGAGCAGTTCTTC. Its protein is CASSAGHYNEQFF.

The chain is built from TRBV14 and TRBJ2-1; D is perhaps TRBD2 (6 bases). V was clipped by 1 base and J by 3 bases, with 13 bases between them. Germline CDR1 is SGHDN and CDR2 is FVKESK. CDR3 size: 16 residues. The CDR3, as DNA: TGTGCCAGCAGCCAAGTCGTCAGGCGGGGCTACAATGAGCAGTTCTTC. This gives the protein CASSQVVRRGYNEQFF.

The chain uses TRBV28 and TRBJ2-5, with 9 bases lining up with TRBD1. Per germline, CDR1 MDHEN and CDR2 SYDVKM. With V trimmed by 4 bases and J by 5 bases, 8 bases remained unmatched. The CDR3 has 15 amino acids. CDR3 sequence (DNA): TGTGCCAGCAGTTCCTACAGGGGGCGACGGGAGACCCAGTACTTC. As protein: CASSSYRGRRETQYF.

The V gene is TRBV5-4, the J gene TRBJ2-7, with D possibly matching TRBD2 (6 bases). The V gene lost 1 base and the J gene lost 4 bases, with 18 bases spanning the gap. The germline gives CDR1 SGHNT, CDR2 YYREEE (reference sequence). The CDR3 runs to 16 residues. CDR3 region: CASSLYGTSWEYEQYF. DNA of the CDR3: TGTGCCAGCAGCTTGTATGGAACTAGCTGGGAATACGAGCAGTACTTC.